These 5 T cell receptor beta chains came from one sample sequenced in a study of OX40 agonist ivuxolimab in advanced cancers. Assay: immunoSEQ multiplex PCR; the TCRdb copy retains only in-frame clones and omits some. The table shows fewer than 45,000 clones, with around 80% occurring only once. Sequencing used CD4+ or CD8+ T cells sorted from blood, obtained in a trial of the OX40 agonist ivuxolimab. These receptors were obtained from an adult with an advanced solid tumor such as melanoma, head and neck, liver or kidney cancer.

The chain is built from TRBV5-1 and TRBJ2-5, with 9 nucleotides matching TRBD1. V was pared by 4 bases and J by 3 bases, with 4 bases of the junction left unmatched. CDR1 and CDR2 (germline): SGHRS, YFSETQ. This CDR3 spans 14 amino acids. The chain's CDR3 is CASSPRQGEETQYF. CDR3 sequence (DNA): TGCGCCAGCAGCCCTCGACAGGGGGAAGAGACCCAGTACTTC.

The V gene is TRBV7-7, the J gene TRBJ1-3; a weak D match, TRBD1 (5 bases). Germline CDR1 is SSHAT and CDR2 is FNYEAQ (reference sequence). The CDR3 is 14 residues long. V lost 5 bases and J lost 8, with 16 bases in between. The CDR3: CASSPTTTGDTIYF. The CDR3 DNA follows: TGTGCCAGCAGCCCGACGACGACGGGGGACACCATATATTTT.

Remarks on this clone: The junction departs from the called germline gene at one end, perhaps through a read error. The V call is TRBV5-1, the J call TRBJ2-6; 7 bases match TRBD1. There are 16 residues in the CDR3. Per the germline V gene, CDR1 is SGHRS and CDR2 is YFSETQ. The CDR3 nucleotides are TGCGCCAGCAGCGGGACAGCGAGTGCTGGCGCCAACGTCCTGACTTTC. It encodes CASSGTASAGANVLTF.

This clone turned up a few times. This chain links TRBV7-6 with TRBJ2-2; TRBD2 aligns across 15 bases. J lost 0 bases, V lost 5 bases, and 7 bases had no gene match. This CDR3 is built from 19 residues. Germline lookup yields CDR1 SGHVS and CDR2 FNYEAQ. The CDR3 here is CASSRGLAGGLANTGELFF. CDR3 sequence (DNA): TGTGCCAGCAGCCGTGGACTAGCGGGAGGGCTGGCGAACACCGGGGAGCTGTTTTTT.

This clone was counted between two and nine times. This chain links TRBV2 with TRBJ2-7; TRBD1 agrees at 7 bases. V gave up 8 bases and J gave up 1 base; unmatched junction bases: 5. This CDR3 is 13 amino acids long. Per germline, CDR1 SNHLY and CDR2 FYNNEI. The CDR3 nucleotides are TGTGCCAGCTCAGGACAGGTGTCCTACGAGCAGTACTTC. Translating it yields CASSGQVSYEQYF.